Listed here are 11 T cell receptor beta chains from one sample, sequenced in a study of blood T cell repertoires in COVID-19 (TCRdb year 2020). Library creation used the immunoSEQ multiplex PCR assay. TCRdb limited this immuneACCESS table to in-frame rearrangements with V and J called. A share of clones is missing; checked studies link under half to unresolved V genes, and the rest is unexplained. A total of approximately 220,000 clones appear in this sample, around 83% of them only once. 1.3% of the sample comes from the top ten. The sequencing sample was made of PBMCs or T cells enriched from blood (not recorded which). All receptors come from a woman between 35 and 50 years old with acute COVID-19.

The chain couples TRBV7-3 to TRBJ2-5, with TRBD2 identical over 12 bases. The CDR3 runs to 15 residues. Germline CDR1 and CDR2: SGHTA and FQGTGA. After removal of 2 bases from V and 4 bases from J, the junction contained 2 bases not matched to a gene. This CDR3 is CASSLGLAGTETQYF. CDR3 in DNA: TGTGCCAGCAGCTTAGGACTAGCGGGAACAGAGACCCAGTACTTC.

The chain recombines TRBV11-2 with TRBJ2-3; the match to TRBD1 covers 8 bases. This CDR3 comprises 18 residues. Trimming took 5 bases from V and 4 from J; bases not matched to a gene: 17. Germline CDR1 is SGHAT and CDR2 is FQNNGV. For the CDR3, the DNA is TGTGCCAGCAGCCTCGGGACAGGCGGCCTCGGCATCGCAGATACGCAGTATTTT. Translating gives CASSLGTGGLGIADTQYF.

The rearrangement joins TRBV11-2 to TRBJ2-2; TRBD2 matches 9 bases. V lost 6 bases to trimming and J lost 6 bases; unmatched junction nucleotides: 11. Germline V gene sequence: CDR1 SGHAT, CDR2 FQNNGV. The CDR3 has 16 residues. CDR3 coding DNA: TGTGCCAGCAGAGTTATGATGGCTAGCGGGGCCGGGGAGCTGTTTTTT. Its protein product is CASRVMMASGAGELFF.

The chain links TRBV19 to TRBJ2-5; 7 bases match TRBD1. Germline CDR1 is LNHDA and CDR2 is SQIVND (reference sequence). With 4 bases clipped from V and 5 bases from J, the junction kept 4 bases outside the gene matches. The CDR3 has 13 amino acids. The CDR3, as DNA: TGTGCCAGTAGTACCACCAGGGGGGAGACCCAGTACTTC. This gives the protein CASSTTRGETQYF.

The genes are TRBV6-5 and TRBJ1-1, with 9 bases lining up with TRBD1. The CDR3 runs to 12 residues. After removal of 6 bases from V and 5 bases from J, the junction contained 1 base not matched to a gene. In germline, CDR1 is MNHEY, CDR2 SVGAGI. CDR3 nucleotide sequence: TGTGCCAGCAGGACAGGGGGGACTGAAGCTTTCTTT. Translation gives CASRTGGTEAFF.

For this clone: One end of the junction does not line up with germline, which may come from a read error. The chain employs TRBV5-6 and TRBJ1-2, with D uncertain. The CDR3 is made up of 13 amino acids. CDR1 and CDR2 (germline): SGHDT, YYEEEE. This CDR3 reads CASTLPGKYGYTF. The CDR3 DNA is TGTGCCAGCACCTTGCCGGGAAAGTATGGCTACACCTTC.

The chain recombines TRBV28 with TRBJ1-6; D may be TRBD1 (5 bases). The germline gives CDR1 MDHEN, CDR2 SYDVKM. The CDR3 has 15 residues. V lost 3 bases to trimming and J lost 5 bases, with 11 bases between them. In DNA, the CDR3 is TGTGCCAGCAGTTTCTGGGGGGAGAATAATTCACCCCTCCACTTT. It is translated as CASSFWGENNSPLHF.

CDR3 sequence (DNA): TGTGCCAGCAGTCTAAACGGGGGCCAGTACTTC. This sequence encodes CASSLNGGQYF. The chain uses TRBV28 and TRBJ2-5, with a weak D call TRBD2 (6 bases). The germline CDR1 and CDR2 sequences are MDHEN and SYDVKM. The CDR3 has 11 residues. The V and J ends lost 5 bases and 10 bases respectively, with 11 bases between them.

This clone has at least ten counts. This rearrangement joins TRBV2 to TRBJ1-5; D is perhaps TRBD1 (5 bases). CDR3 size: 13 residues. Trimming left V 8 bases short and J 3 bases short, with 11 bases between. Germline V gene data show CDR1 as SNHLY and CDR2 as FYNNEI. Here the CDR3 DNA reads TGTGCCAGCGGGGGGACGGACAATCAGCCCCAGCATTTT. Amino acids: CASGGTDNQPQHF.

The CDR3 loop is CASSQGDTYEQYF. DNA of the CDR3: TGCGCCAGCAGCCAAGGTGACACGTACGAGCAGTACTTC. V and J are TRBV4-1 and TRBJ2-7; D gene unclear. The CDR3 loop spans 13 amino acids. Germline CDR1 MGHRA, CDR2 YSYEKL. V dropped 1 base and J dropped 4 bases, with 8 bases sitting between them.

The V gene is TRBV11-1, the J gene TRBJ2-1, with D tentatively TRBD1 (6 bases). The length of the CDR3 is 12 residues. In germline, CDR1 is SGHAT, CDR2 FQDESV (reference sequence). Trimming removed 8 bases at V and 4 bases at J, with 9 bases between. The CDR3 bases are TGTGCCAGCCAGGGGATATACAATGAGCAGTTCTTC. Translation: CASQGIYNEQFF.